The present TCR beta chain was sequenced within a study of OX40 agonist ivuxolimab in advanced cancers. For the study at large: Age averaged around 54 years (range roughly 23 to 79), and roughly 82% were male. There were three patients with partial responses, one having hepatocellular carcinoma and two cutaneous melanoma. The study, taken as a whole, reports: CD8+ T cells showed, on average, more clonal expansion than CD4+ cells. Low clonal expansion, among the lowest seen, marked partial responders at 0.1-3.0 mg/kg.

TCRdb's table, derived via immunoSEQ multiplex PCR, lists solely in-frame clones and lacks some. The sample includes approximately 80,000 clones, around 82% of them seen just once. Concerning this clone itself: The antigen is not known.

The receptor comes from an adult with an advanced solid tumor such as melanoma, head and neck, liver or kidney cancer. This sample comprised CD4+ or CD8+ T cells sorted from blood, obtained in a trial of the OX40 agonist ivuxolimab.

CDR3 coding DNA: TGCGCCAGCTCCTGGACAGTAGGCACAGATACGCAGTATTTT. This gives the protein CASSWTVGTDTQYF. The chain employs TRBV5-1 and TRBJ2-3; a possible D gene is TRBD1 (6 bases). Germline V gene sequence: CDR1 SGHRS, CDR2 YFSETQ. V dropped 7 bases and J dropped 1 base, with 13 bases sitting between them. The CDR3 is made up of 14 amino acids.